These 6 T cell receptor beta chains were all obtained from the same sample, sequenced in a study of tumor and adjacent non-tumor tissue in lung cancer. TCRbeta libraries were built with three rounds of nested PCR, modified from ARM-PCR. TCRdb itself ran the multiplex PCR reads through MiXCR, one entry per CDR3 protein. This sample has approximately 150,000 distinct CDR3 sequences, with around 67% found just once. RNA was extracted from bulk tissue without any cell sorting. Sequencing was done on a sample of lung tumor tissue. Source of these receptors: a man in his sixties with small cell lung cancer.

Comment on this clonotype: A much larger clone lies one base from this, so it may be a read error. V is TRBV24-1 and J is TRBJ2-5; 8 bases match TRBD2. The CDR3 contains 15 residues. Germline-derived CDR1 and CDR2 are KGHDR and SFDVKD. The V gene end was trimmed by 6 bases and the J gene end by 1 base; junction bases not matched to a gene: 6. The CDR3 bases are TGTGCCACCAGTCATAGCGGGAAAGCCCAAGAGACCCAGTACTTC. Its protein product is CATSHSGKAQETQYF.

The chain links TRBV6-2 or TRBV6-3 to TRBJ2-7; no firm D call. Germline lookup yields CDR1 MNHEY and CDR2 SVGEGT. This CDR3 has 13 amino acids. Trimming removed 6 bases at V and 0 bases at J, with 9 bases between. CDR3 region: CASSRAVSYEQYV. As DNA, the CDR3 is TGTGCCAGCAGCCGTGCGGTCTCCTACGAGCAGTACGTC.

The table lists this clonotype with a few counts. The V gene is TRBV12-3 or TRBV12-4, the J gene TRBJ2-3; D is possibly TRBD2 (6 bases). Trimming removed 6 bases from V and 4 bases from J, with 14 bases in between. This CDR3 has 14 amino acids. The chain's CDR3 is CASSRRLGPDTQYF. The CDR3 DNA follows: TGTGCCAGCAGCCGTAGACTAGGTCCAGATACGCAGTATTTT.

This clonotype was detected many times. This sequence joins TRBV20-1 and TRBJ1-4; 8 bases agree with TRBD1. V gave up 3 bases and J gave up 11 bases; unmatched junction bases: 11. This CDR3 contains 14 residues. Germline V gives CDR1 DFQATT, CDR2 SNEGSKA (reference sequence). The DNA for the CDR3 is TGCAGTGCTAGTCCTCCGGACAGGGCGGAGAAACTGTTTTTT. This gives the protein CSASPPDRAEKLFF.

This clonotype was observed many times. The V call is TRBV11-2, the J call TRBJ1-1; no firm D call. Germline CDR1 is SGHAT and CDR2 is FQNNGV. V was cut by 3 bases and J by 1 base, with 12 bases left in between. The CDR3 is 15 residues long. CDR3 in amino acids: CASSFGGRSNTEAFF. The CDR3 bases are TGTGCCAGCAGCTTCGGAGGCCGGTCGAACACTGAAGCTTTCTTT.

As concerns this clonotype: The missing conserved phenylalanine or tryptophan at the end of this CDR3 makes a read error likely. The V call is TRBV6-1, the J call TRBJ2-1, with D hard to call. Germline V lookup: CDR1 MNHNS, CDR2 SASEGT. The CDR3 runs 16 residues. CDR3 bases: TGTGCAAGCAGTCGTGAGACACAGCTACGTTACAATGAGCAGTTCTTA. This gives the protein CASSRETQLRYNEQFL.